A single T cell receptor beta chain is shown here with its context. No antigen is known for it. This may be a read error, as it is one base from a much larger clone. The sample originates from a study of T cell repertoires in cytomegalovirus infection. Study-level information: Through public TCR beta signatures, both CMV infection and matching HLA type were indicated.

Germline loops: CDR1 SEHNR, CDR2 FQNEAQ (reference sequence). The CDR3 sequence is 15 residues long. The ends were cut back, 5 bases at V and 2 bases at J, with 15 bases in the middle. TCRdb used MiXCR to reprocess the reads, holding one entry per CDR3 protein. There are 510,000 or so distinct CDR3 sequences in the sample; 26% occur only once, and under 15% lies in the top ten. Study results and limitations: HLA-C-restricted TCR beta clonotypes specific for CMV led the ex vivo response. Based on cumulative public TCR beta family frequency, carriers of CMV plus the relevant HLA were identified.

This TCR was sampled from a human donor in good health (CMV status not recorded). Some clones in this sample may be carry-over from other donors' samples. V and J are TRBV7-9 and TRBJ2-5; no firm D call. The source material was PBMCs. CDR3 sequence reads: CASSNDGRAQETQYF. For the CDR3, the DNA is TGTGCCAGCAGCAATGACGGCCGGGCGCAAGAGACCCAGTACTTC. The variable domain in full, with the rest retrieved from reference TRBV7-9 and TRBJ2-5, is DTGVSQNPRHKITKRGQNVTFRCDPISEHNRLYWYRQTLGQGPEFLTYFQNEAQLEKSRLLSDRFSAERPKGSFSTLEIQRTEQGDSAMYLCASSNDGRAQETQYFGPGTRLLVL.